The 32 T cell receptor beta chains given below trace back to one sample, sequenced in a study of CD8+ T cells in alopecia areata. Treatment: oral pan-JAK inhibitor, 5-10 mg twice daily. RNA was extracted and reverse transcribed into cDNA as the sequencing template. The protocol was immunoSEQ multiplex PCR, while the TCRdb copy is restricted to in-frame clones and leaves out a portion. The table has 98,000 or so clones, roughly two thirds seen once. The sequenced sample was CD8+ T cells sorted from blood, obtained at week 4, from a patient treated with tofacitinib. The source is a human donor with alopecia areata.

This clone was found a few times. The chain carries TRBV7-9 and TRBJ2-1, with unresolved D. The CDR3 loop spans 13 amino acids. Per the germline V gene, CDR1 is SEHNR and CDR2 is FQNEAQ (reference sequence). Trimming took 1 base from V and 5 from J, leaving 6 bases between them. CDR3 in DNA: TGTGCCAGCAGCTTAGGGGCCAACAATGAGCAGTTCTTC. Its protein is CASSLGANNEQFF. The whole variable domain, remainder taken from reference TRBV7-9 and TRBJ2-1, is DTGVSQNPRHKITKRGQNVTFRCDPISEHNRLYWYRQTLGQGPEFLTYFQNEAQLEKSRLLSDRFSAERPKGSFSTLEIQRTEQGDSAMYLCASSLGANNEQFFGPGTRLTVL.

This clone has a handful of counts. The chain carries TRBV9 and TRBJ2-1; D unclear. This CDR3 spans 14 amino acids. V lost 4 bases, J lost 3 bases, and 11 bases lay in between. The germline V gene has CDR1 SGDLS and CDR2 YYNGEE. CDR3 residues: CASSPRLDYNEQFF. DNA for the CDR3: TGTGCCAGCAGCCCCAGACTCGACTACAATGAGCAGTTCTTC.

In nucleotides, the CDR3 is TGTGCCTGGAGTGTATCCCTAGCGGGAGTAGTTGAGCAGTTCTTC. Its translation: CAWSVSLAGVVEQFF. The chain uses TRBV30 and TRBJ2-1, with TRBD2 identical over 10 bases. The trim removed 0 bases at V and 9 bases at J, leaving 8 bases unmatched. The CDR3 extends over 15 amino acids. From germline, CDR1 is GTSNPN and CDR2 SVGIG (reference sequence).

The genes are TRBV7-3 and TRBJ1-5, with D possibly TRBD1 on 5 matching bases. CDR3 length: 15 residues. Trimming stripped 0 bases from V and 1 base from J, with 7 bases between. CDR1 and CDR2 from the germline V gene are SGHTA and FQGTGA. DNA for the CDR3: TGTGCCAGCAGCTTAACCGGGGCCAGCAATCAGCCCCAGCATTTT. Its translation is CASSLTGASNQPQHF.

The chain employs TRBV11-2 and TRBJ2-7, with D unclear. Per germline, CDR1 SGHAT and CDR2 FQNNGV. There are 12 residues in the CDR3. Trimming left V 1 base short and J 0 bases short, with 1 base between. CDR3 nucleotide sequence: TGTGCCAGCAGCTTAGGCTCCTACGAGCAGTACTTC. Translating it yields CASSLGSYEQYF.

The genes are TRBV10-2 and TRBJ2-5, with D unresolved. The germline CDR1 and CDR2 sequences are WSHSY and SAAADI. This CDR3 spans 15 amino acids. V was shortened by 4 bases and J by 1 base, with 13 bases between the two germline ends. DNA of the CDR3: TGCGCCAGCAGTGTCAAGGACCCGATCCAAGAGACCCAGTACTTC. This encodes CASSVKDPIQETQYF.

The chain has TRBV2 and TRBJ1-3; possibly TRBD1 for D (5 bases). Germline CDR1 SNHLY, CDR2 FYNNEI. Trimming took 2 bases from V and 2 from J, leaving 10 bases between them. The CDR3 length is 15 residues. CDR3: CASSEWQGPGNTIYF. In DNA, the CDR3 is TGTGCCAGCAGTGAATGGCAGGGTCCTGGAAACACCATATATTTT.

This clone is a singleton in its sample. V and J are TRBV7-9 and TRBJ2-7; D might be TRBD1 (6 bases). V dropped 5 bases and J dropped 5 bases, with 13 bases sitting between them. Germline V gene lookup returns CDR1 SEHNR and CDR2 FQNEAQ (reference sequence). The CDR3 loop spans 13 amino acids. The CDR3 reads CASSPGQSHEQYF. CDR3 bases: TGTGCCAGCAGCCCTGGACAGTCCCACGAGCAGTACTTC.

As DNA, the CDR3 is TGTGCCAGCAGCGTAGCTTCGCGGGGATGGGAGACCCAGTACTTC. The encoded protein is CASSVASRGWETQYF. This chain uses TRBV9 with TRBJ2-5; perhaps TRBD2 as D (6 bases). Trimming removed 0 bases at V and 5 bases at J, with 14 bases between. CDR3 size: 15 residues. Germline CDR1 SGDLS, CDR2 YYNGEE.

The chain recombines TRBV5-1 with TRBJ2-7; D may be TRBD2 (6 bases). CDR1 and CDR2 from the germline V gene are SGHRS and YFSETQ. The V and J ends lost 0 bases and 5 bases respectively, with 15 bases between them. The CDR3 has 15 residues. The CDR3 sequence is CASSLGTLAVNEQYF. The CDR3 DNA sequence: TGCGCCAGCAGCTTGGGTACCTTAGCGGTTAACGAGCAGTACTTC. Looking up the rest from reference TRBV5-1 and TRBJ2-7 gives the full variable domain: KAGVTQTPRYLIKTRGQQVTLSCSPISGHRSVSWYQQTPGQGLQFLFEYFSETQRNKGNFPGRFSGRQFSNSRSEMNVSTLELGDSALYLCASSLGTLAVNEQYFGPGTRLTVT.

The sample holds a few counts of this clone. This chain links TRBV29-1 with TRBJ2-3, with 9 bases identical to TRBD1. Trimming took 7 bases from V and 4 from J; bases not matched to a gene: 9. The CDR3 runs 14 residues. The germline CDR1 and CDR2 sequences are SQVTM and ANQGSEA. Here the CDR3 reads CSAPTQGAADTQYF. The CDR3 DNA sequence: TGCAGCGCCCCAACACAGGGGGCCGCAGATACGCAGTATTTT.

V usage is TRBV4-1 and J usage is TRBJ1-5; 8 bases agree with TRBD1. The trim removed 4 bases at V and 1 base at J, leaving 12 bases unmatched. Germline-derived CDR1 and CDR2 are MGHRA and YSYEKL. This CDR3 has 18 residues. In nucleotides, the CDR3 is TGCGCCAGCAGCCCTTCCGCGTTACAGGGGGGAAGCAATCAGCCCCAGCATTTT. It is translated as CASSPSALQGGSNQPQHF.

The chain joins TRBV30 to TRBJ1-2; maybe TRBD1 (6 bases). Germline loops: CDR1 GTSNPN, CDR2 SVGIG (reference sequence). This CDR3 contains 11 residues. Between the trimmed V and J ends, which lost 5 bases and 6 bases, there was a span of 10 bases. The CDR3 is CAWQGSDGYTF. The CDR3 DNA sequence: TGTGCCTGGCAGGGGTCGGATGGCTACACCTTC.

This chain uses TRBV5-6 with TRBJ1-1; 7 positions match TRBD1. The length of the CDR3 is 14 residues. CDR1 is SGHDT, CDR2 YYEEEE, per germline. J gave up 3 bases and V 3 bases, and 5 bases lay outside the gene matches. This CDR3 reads CASSYQTGYTEAFF. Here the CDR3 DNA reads TGTGCCAGCAGCTACCAGACAGGGTACACTGAAGCTTTCTTT.

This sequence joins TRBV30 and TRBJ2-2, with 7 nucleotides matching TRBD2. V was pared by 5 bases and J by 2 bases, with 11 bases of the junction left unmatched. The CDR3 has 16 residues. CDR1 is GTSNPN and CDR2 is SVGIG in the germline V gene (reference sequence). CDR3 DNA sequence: TGTGCCTGGGGCGTCGTTAGCGGGTTCAACACCGGGGAGCTGTTTTTT. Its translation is CAWGVVSGFNTGELFF.

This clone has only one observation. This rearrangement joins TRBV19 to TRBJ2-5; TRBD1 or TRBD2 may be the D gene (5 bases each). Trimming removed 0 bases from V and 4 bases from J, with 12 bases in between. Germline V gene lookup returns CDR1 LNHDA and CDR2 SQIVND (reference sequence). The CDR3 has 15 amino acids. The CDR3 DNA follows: TGTGCCAGTAGTATAGATCCGGGACCCCGAGAGACCCAGTACTTC. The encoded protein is CASSIDPGPRETQYF.

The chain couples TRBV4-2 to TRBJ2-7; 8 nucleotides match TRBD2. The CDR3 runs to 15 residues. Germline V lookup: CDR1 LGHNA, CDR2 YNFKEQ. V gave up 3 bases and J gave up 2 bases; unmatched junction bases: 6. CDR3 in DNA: TGTGCCAGCAGCCAGACGGGACTAGGTCCCTACGAGCAGTACTTC. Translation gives CASSQTGLGPYEQYF.

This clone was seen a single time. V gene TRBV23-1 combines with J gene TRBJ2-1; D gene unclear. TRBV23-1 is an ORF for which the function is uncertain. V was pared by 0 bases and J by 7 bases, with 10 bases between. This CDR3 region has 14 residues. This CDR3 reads CASSQSVWHNEQFF. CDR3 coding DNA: TGCGCCAGCAGTCAATCGGTCTGGCATAATGAGCAGTTCTTC.

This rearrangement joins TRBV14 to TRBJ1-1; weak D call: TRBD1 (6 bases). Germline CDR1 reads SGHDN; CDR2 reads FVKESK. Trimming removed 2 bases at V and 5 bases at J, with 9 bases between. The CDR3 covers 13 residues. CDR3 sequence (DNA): TGTGCCAGCAGCCAACAGGGGTGGACTGAAGCTTTCTTT. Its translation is CASSQQGWTEAFF.

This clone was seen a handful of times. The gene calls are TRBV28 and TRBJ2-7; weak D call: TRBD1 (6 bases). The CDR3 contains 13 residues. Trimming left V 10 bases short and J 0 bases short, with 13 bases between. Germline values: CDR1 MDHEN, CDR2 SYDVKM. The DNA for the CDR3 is TGTGCCATCCGGACAGTAAGCTCCTACGAGCAGTACTTC. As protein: CAIRTVSSYEQYF.

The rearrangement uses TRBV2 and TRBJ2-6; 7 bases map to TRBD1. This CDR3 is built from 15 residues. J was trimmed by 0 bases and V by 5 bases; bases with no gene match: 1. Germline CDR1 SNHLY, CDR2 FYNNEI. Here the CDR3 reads CASSNRGSGANVLTF. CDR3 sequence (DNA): TGTGCCAGCAGTAACAGGGGCTCTGGGGCCAACGTCCTGACTTTC.

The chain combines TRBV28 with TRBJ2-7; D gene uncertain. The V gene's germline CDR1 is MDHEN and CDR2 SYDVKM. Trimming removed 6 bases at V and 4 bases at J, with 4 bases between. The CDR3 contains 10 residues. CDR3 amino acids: CASRRYEQYF. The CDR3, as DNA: TGTGCCAGCAGGAGGTACGAGCAGTACTTC.

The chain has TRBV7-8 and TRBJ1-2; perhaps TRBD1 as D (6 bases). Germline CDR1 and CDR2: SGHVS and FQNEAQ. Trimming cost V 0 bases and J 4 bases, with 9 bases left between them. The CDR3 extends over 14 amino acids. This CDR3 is CASSLAMTGYGYTF. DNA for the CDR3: TGTGCCAGCAGCTTAGCGATGACAGGCTATGGCTACACCTTC.

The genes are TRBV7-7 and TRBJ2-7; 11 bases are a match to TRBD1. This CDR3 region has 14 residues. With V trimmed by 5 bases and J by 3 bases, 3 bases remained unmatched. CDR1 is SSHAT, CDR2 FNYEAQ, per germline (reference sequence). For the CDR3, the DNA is TGTGCCAGCAGCCCGGGACAGGGGGTCTACGAGCAGTACTTC. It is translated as CASSPGQGVYEQYF.

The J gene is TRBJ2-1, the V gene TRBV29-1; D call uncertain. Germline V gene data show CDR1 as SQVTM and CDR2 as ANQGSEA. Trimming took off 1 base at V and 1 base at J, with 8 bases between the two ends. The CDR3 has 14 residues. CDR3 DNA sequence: TGCAGCGTTGAAGCGACTGAGTCCTACAATGAGCAGTTCTTC. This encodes CSVEATESYNEQFF.

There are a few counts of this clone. CDR3 residues: CASSVRGAGEQPQHF. DNA for the CDR3: TGTGCCAGCAGCGTTAGGGGGGCAGGGGAACAGCCCCAGCATTTT. This chain links TRBV13 with TRBJ1-5; TRBD1 is a possible D gene (6 bases). The germline V gene encodes CDR1 PRHDT and CDR2 FYEKMQ (reference sequence). CDR3 length: 15 residues. V was clipped by 5 bases and J by 7 bases, with 18 bases between them.

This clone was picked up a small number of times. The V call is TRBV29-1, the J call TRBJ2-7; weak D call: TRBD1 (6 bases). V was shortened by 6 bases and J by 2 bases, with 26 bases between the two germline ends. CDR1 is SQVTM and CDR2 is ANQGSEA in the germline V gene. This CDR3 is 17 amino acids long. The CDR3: CSVNPRAYRASPYEQYF. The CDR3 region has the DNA TGCAGCGTGAACCCCCGGGCCTACAGGGCGTCTCCCTACGAGCAGTACTTC.

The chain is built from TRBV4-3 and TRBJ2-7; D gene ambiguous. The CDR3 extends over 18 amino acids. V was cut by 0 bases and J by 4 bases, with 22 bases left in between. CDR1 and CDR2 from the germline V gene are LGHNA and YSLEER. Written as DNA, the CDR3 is TGCGCCAGCAGCCAAGAGGTATTGGTTTGGGGTAGGAATTACGAGCAGTACTTC. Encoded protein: CASSQEVLVWGRNYEQYF.

CDR3 in amino acids: CASSQGTYYGYTF. In DNA form, the CDR3 reads TGTGCCAGCAGCCAAGGAACATACTATGGCTACACCTTC. The chain has TRBV14 and TRBJ1-2, with D unresolved. There are 13 residues in the CDR3. CDR1 and CDR2 from the germline V gene are SGHDN and FVKESK. V gave up 1 base and J gave up 3 bases, with 6 bases separating them.

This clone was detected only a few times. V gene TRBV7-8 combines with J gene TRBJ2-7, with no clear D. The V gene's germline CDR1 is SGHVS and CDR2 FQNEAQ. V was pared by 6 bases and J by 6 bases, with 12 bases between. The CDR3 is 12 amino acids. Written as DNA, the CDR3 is TGTGCCAGCAGTGACGTTACTGGCGAGCAGTACTTC. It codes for CASSDVTGEQYF.

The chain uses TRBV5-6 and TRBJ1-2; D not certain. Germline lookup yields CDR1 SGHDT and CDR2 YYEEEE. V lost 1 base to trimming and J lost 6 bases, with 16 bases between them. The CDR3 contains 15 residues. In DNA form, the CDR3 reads TGTGCCAGCAGCTTGATTTTGACGGGGAAGCATGGCTACACCTTC. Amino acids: CASSLILTGKHGYTF.

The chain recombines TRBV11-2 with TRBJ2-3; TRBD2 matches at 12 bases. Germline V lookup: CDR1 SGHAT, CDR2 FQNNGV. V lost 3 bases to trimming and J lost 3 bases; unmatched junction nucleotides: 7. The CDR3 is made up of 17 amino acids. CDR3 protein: CASSLGRLAGDTDTQYF. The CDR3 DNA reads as TGTGCCAGCAGCTTGGGACGACTAGCGGGAGATACAGATACGCAGTATTTT.